The present TCR beta chain was sequenced within a study of Ad26.COV2.S vaccination and SARS-CoV-2 variants. V dropped 0 bases and J dropped 2 bases, with 8 bases sitting between them. CDR3 length: 14 amino acids. Per germline, CDR1 KGHSH and CDR2 LQKENI. The treatment here: around 19 received Ad26.COV2.S at low or high dose, single or two shots; about 5 received placebo; per-sample allocation not given. Collection of the samples took place on day 63 after the first injection of vaccine or placebo. Some clones are missing from TCRdb's copy, which holds only in-frame ones; the method was immunoSEQ multiplex PCR. Of around 450,000 clones in the sample, roughly 91% were seen once.

The gene calls are TRBV18 and TRBJ2-7; D perhaps matches TRBD1 (5 bases). This sequence was found in a person between 18 and 60 years old who received the Ad26.COV2.S COVID-19 vaccine or a placebo. Sequenced material: peripheral blood, taken in a trial of Ad26.COV2.S vaccine versus placebo. CDR3 nucleotides: TGTGCCAGCTCACCACCGCCAGGGACCTACGAGCAGTACTTC. Its translation is CASSPPPGTYEQYF.